This T cell receptor (beta chain) was found in a study of identical twins. A universal primer site was created by template switching, with the cDNA bearing unique molecular identifiers. TCRdb fed the 5' RACE reads into MiXCR, producing one record per CDR3 protein. The sample holds some 210,000 distinct CDR3 sequences, about 16% seen once. This clonotype has ten or more counts. Trimming pared 6 bases from V and 0 bases from J, leaving 12 bases between. This CDR3 has 15 residues. Per germline, CDR1 SEHNR and CDR2 FQNEAQ (reference sequence). This same sample was also taken into another study, of T cells expressing NK-cell markers. This second study notes: The eight sequenced donors comprised seven who were HCMV-seropositive and one who was seronegative. These clonotypes additionally ranked first within the CD3+CD56-NKG2C+ fraction of a few donors.

The sample comprised CD8+ T cells sorted from blood. The origin of this receptor is a woman between 18 and 29 years old in good health. The rearrangement joins TRBV7-9 to TRBJ2-1; D is ambiguous. The CDR3 DNA reads as TGTGCCAGCAGTTCTGACCTAAGCTCCTACAATGAGCAGTTCTTC. Translating gives CASSSDLSSYNEQFF.